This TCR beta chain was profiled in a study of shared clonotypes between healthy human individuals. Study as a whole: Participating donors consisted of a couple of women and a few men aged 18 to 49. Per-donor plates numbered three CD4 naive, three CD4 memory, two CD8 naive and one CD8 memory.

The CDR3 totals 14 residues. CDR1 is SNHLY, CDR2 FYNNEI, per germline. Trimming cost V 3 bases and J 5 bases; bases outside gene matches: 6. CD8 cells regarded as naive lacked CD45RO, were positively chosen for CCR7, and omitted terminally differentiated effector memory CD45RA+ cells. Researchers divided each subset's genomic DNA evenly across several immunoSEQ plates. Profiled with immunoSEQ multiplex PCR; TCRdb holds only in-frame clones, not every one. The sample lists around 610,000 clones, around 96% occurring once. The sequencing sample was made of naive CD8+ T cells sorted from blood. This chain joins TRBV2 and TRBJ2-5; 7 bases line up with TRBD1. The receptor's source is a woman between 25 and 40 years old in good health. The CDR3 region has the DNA TGTGCCAGCAGTGATGGACAGGTCGGGGAGACCCAGTACTTC. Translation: CASSDGQVGETQYF.